This T cell receptor (beta chain) was observed in a study of blood T cell repertoires in COVID-19 (dated by TCRdb to the early 2020s). Context from the whole study: Collaborator samples came from the United States, Italy and Spain and covered acute and convalescent phases of COVID-19. Where HLA class I and class II types were available, the types were taken from metadata supplied by the sample provider, not from assay-based typing. Deeply sampled blood TCRbeta repertoires from subjects exposed to, actively infected with, or recovered from COVID-19 were included in the dataset. Samples were obtained from the ongoing ImmuneRACE study (first 160 participants) and from some 1,300 subjects provided by 6 global collaborators. Sample metadata almost always included a de-identified subject ID, COVID-19 status, age in years and sex. A freely available public database, intended as a resource for researchers studying the immune response to SARS-CoV-2, is where the repertoires were released. The prospective study material was composed of cDNA or gDNA derived from T cells, B-cell-depleted T cells, or PBMCs. What the research found in general, with its limitations: How much clinical and demographic metadata was included differed by source and by participant, and the metadata was provided uncurated.

Enrolling through a virtual design, the prospective study's participants ranged in age from roughly 18 to 89 years and lived across roughly 24 United States geographic areas. In the prospective study, participants were assigned to cohorts based on the clinical history participants reported in a screening survey and a study questionnaire. In the prospective study, mobile phlebotomists collected whole blood, serum and a nasopharyngeal or oropharyngeal swab from each participant. Over a roughly 2-month period, participants in the prospective study had the option of providing additional blood draws and questionnaires. Before DNA extraction, prospective study blood samples were shipped either frozen or at room temperature. TCRbeta CDR3 regions were amplified from genomic DNA by means of the immunoSEQ Assay, a bias-controlled multiplex PCR. As for the authors' bioinformatics: The number of nucleated cells in each sample was estimated from the amplification of reference gene primers within the assay. To quantify the absolute abundance of each unique TCRbeta CDR3 rearrangement, sequence reads were collapsed and filtered. Productive Simpson clonality was computed per sample as the square root of Simpson's diversity index over productive rearrangements. The immuneACCESS repertoire file appears here via TCRdb, limited to in-frame rearrangements. These files lack a portion of the clones; in checked studies, under half of the deficit traces to unresolved V genes, and the cause of the others is not known. V and J calls and clone size are as listed in that table; D and trimming were resolved from the DNA. Within this sample are roughly 220,000 clones, with 65% to 85% of them counted one time only. The biggest ten clones account for 4.3% of the sample.

In the case of this clone: Its binding antigen is unknown. No per-base quality is available; no much larger clone lies one base away.

The material sequenced was PBMCs or T cells enriched from blood (not recorded which). The source is a man aged 25-45 years with acute COVID-19.

The sequenced DNA: TGTGCCAGCAGCACGTCAGGGACTAATGAAAAACTGTTTTTT. Its coded protein is CASSTSGTNEKLFF. Recombination linked TRBV3-1 (or the pseudogene TRBV3-2) to TRBJ1-4; a weak D assignment points to TRBD1 (5 bases agree). Between the V and J ends, shortened by 5 bases and 2 bases respectively, the junction contains 9 bases. The CDR3 goes from the cysteine to the phenylalanine over 14 residues. The CDR3 DNA has 42 bases and is translated from base 1. CDR1 LGHDT and CDR2 YNNKEL were looked up in the germline V gene (reference sequence).